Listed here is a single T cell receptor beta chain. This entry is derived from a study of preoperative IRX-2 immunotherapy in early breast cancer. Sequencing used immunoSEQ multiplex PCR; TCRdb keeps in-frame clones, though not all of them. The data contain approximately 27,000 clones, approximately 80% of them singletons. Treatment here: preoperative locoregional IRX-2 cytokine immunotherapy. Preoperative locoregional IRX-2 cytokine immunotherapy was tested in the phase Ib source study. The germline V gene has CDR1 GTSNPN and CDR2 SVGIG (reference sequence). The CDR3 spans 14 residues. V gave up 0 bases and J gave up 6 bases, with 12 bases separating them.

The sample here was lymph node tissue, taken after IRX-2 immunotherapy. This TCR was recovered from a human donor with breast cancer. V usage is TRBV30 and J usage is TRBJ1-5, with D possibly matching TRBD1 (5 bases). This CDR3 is CAWSVRQGGQPQHF. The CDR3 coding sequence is TGTGCCTGGAGTGTCAGGCAGGGTGGTCAGCCCCAGCATTTT.